The T cell receptor beta chain described here comes from a study of OX40 agonist ivuxolimab in advanced cancers. Study context: Ivuxolimab, which patients received intravenously every 2 weeks, was dosed at 0.01 to 10 mg/kg. General study points: The mean number of expanded clones was higher in CD8+ T cells than in CD4+.

The sampling schedule covered blood at baseline, cycle 4 day 1, and cycle 7 day 1. Here immunoSEQ multiplex PCR was the method, and the copy in TCRdb shows in-frame clones only, minus some. Of about 50,000 clones listed, roughly 90% are singletons. The CDR3 consists of 16 residues. From germline, CDR1 is SGHVS and CDR2 FQNEAQ. V gave up 5 bases and J gave up 0 bases, with 14 bases separating them. This clone rates as large. The antigen is unknown. J is TRBJ1-5 and V is TRBV7-8, with a tentative D call TRBD1 (6 bases). Sequencing used CD4+ or CD8+ T cells sorted from blood, obtained in a trial of the OX40 agonist ivuxolimab. The receptor's source is an adult with an advanced solid tumor such as melanoma, head and neck, liver or kidney cancer. For the CDR3, the DNA is TGTGCCAGCAGCACCTGGGGGCTTCTTAGCAATCAGCCCCAGCATTTT. As protein: CASSTWGLLSNQPQHF.